This TCR beta chain was documented in a study of neoadjuvant anti-PD-1 for oral cavity cancer. Study results and caveats: Pretreatment Treg/Th17 ratio correlated inversely with post-treatment tumor clonality. TCR analyses covered only a few patients per response group.

Most PBMC samples had 450 to 500 ng input DNA in six replicates. Profiling relied on immunoSEQ multiplex PCR, and the TCRdb table lists in-frame clones only, not all of them. The profile covers about 14,000 clones, with nearly 75% appearing a single time and approximately 2% taken by the ten largest. Described time point: after neoadjuvant nivolumab, at surgical resection. Cohort: HPV-negative, locally advanced oral cavity squamous cell carcinoma patients. There are 15 residues in the CDR3. V lost 8 bases to trimming and J lost 4 bases; unmatched junction nucleotides: 5. Germline lookup yields CDR1 MGHDK and CDR2 SYGVNS. As to this clone: Its antigen remains unidentified.

The clonotype was recovered from a person between 40 and 85 years old with oral cavity squamous cell carcinoma. The material was PBMCs, obtained after nivolumab (anti-PD-1) treatment. The chain joins TRBV25-1 to TRBJ2-1, with TRBD2 matching 13 bases. This chain's CDR3 is CASGTSGILYNEQFF. As DNA, the CDR3 is TGTGCCAGCGGGACTAGCGGGATCCTATACAATGAGCAGTTCTTC. Based on the CDR3 plus reference TRBV25-1 and TRBJ2-1, the full variable domain is EADIYQTPRYLVIGTGKKITLECSQTMGHDKMYWYQQDPGMELHLIHYSYGVNSTEKGDLSSESTVSRIRTEHFPLTLESARPSHTSQYLCASGTSGILYNEQFFGPGTRLTVL.